Sequencing of this T cell receptor beta chain was carried out in a study of memory CD4+ T cells and cytomegalovirus serostatus. Study overall: Donors were healthy Belgian adults, 10 or so CMV seropositive and 20 to 25 seronegative.

CDR3 length equals 15 residues. Germline CDR1 MNHNY, CDR2 SVGAGI (reference sequence). The V and J ends lost 4 bases and 10 bases, in that order; junction bases with no gene match: 11. With regard to this clone: What it binds is unknown.

Authors' processing steps: Out-of-frame sequences were removed, leaving a few million distinct TCRbeta sequences. Profiling relied on immunoSEQ multiplex PCR, and the TCRdb table lists in-frame clones only, not all of them. V, J and clone size were drawn from that table, and D and trimming were deduced from the DNA. The data hold around 38,000 clones, with 75% to 85% observed a single time. Single viable CD3+CD4+CD8-CD45RO+ cells were sorted as the memory CD4+ T cells. Donors' CMV status reflects serum IgG against pp150, pp28, p38, p52. Study conclusions and caveats: The CMV-associated TCR signature appears largely within the CD4+ memory repertoire.

The V gene is TRBV6-6, the J gene TRBJ2-1, with TRBD2 matching 9 bases. The specimen was memory CD4+ T cells from blood. This clonotype was sampled from an adult in good health and CMV-seronegative. CDR3 residues: CASSLKSSGNREQFF. The CDR3 coding sequence is TGTGCCAGCAGTTTGAAGTCTAGCGGGAACAGAGAGCAGTTCTTC.